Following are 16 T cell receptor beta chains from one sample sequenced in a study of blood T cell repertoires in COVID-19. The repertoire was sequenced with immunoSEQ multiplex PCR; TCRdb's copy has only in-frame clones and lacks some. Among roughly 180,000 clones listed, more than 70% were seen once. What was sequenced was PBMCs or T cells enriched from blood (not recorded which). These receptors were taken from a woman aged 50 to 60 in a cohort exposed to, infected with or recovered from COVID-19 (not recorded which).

DNA for the CDR3: TGTGCCAGCCTCAAACTCGACAGGACCTATGGCTACACCTTC. As protein: CASLKLDRTYGYTF. The V gene is TRBV6-5, the J gene TRBJ1-2; tentative D call: TRBD1 (6 bases). The CDR3 sequence is 14 residues long. V lost 8 bases to trimming and J lost 4 bases, with 17 bases between them. In germline, CDR1 is MNHEY, CDR2 SVGAGI.

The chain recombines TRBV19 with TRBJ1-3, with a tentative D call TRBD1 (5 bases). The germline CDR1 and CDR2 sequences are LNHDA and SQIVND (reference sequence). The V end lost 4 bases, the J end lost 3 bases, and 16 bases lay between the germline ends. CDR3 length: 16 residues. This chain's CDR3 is CASSTPGVGRGNTIYF. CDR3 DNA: TGTGCCAGTAGTACTCCGGGGGTCGGACGTGGAAACACCATATATTTT.

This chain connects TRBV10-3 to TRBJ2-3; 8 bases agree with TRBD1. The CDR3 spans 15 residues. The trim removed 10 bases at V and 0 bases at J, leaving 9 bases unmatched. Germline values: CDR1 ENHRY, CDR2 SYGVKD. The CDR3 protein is CATSLPGGSTDTQYF. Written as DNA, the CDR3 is TGTGCCACGTCCTTACCAGGGGGCAGCACAGATACGCAGTATTTT.

CDR3 loop: CASMGLTGGVDYGYTF. In DNA, the CDR3 is TGTGCCAGCATGGGCCTGACAGGGGGCGTGGACTATGGCTACACCTTC. This chain links TRBV28 with TRBJ1-2, with 10 bases lining up with TRBD1. CDR1 is MDHEN, CDR2 SYDVKM, per germline. V lost 7 bases and J lost 3; bases outside the gene matches: 11. The CDR3 consists of 16 residues.

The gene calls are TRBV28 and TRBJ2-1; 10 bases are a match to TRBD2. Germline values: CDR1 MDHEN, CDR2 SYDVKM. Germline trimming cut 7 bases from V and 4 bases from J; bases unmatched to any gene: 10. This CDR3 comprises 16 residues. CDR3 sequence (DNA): TGTGCCAGCACCAACCTAGGGACTAGCGAATACAATGAGCAGTTCTTC. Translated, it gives CASTNLGTSEYNEQFF.

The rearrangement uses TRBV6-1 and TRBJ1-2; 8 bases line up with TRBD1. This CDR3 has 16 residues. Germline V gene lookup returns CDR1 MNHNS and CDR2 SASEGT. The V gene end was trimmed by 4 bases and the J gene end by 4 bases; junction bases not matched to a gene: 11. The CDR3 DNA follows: TGTGCCAGCAGTGGTGGACAGGGTAGGGGGTCCTATGGCTACACCTTC. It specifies CASSGGQGRGSYGYTF.

The CDR3 loop is CASSPTESSYNEQFF. DNA for the CDR3: TGTGCCAGCTCACCAACCGAGAGCTCCTACAATGAGCAGTTCTTC. This chain links TRBV18 with TRBJ2-1; unclear D gene. Deletions cut 2 bases from V and 0 bases from J, with 8 bases between. This CDR3 contains 15 residues. Germline CDR1 KGHSH, CDR2 LQKENI.

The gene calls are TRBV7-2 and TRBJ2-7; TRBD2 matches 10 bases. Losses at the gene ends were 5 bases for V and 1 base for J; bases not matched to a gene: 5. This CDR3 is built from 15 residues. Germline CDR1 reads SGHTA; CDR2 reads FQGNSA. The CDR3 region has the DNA TGTGCCAGCAGCCCTTGGACTAGCGGTTCCTACGAGCAGTACTTC. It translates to CASSPWTSGSYEQYF.

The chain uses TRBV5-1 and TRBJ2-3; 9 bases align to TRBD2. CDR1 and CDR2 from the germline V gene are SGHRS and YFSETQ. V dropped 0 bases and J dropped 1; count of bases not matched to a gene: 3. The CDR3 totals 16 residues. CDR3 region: CASSLGPSGGTDTQYF. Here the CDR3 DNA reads TGCGCCAGCAGCTTGGGCCCTAGCGGGGGCACAGATACGCAGTATTTT.

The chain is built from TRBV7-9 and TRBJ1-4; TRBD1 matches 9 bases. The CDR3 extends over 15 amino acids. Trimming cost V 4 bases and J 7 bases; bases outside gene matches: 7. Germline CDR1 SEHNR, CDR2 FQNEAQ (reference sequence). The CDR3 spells CASSYSGQGLEKLFF. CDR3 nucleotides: TGTGCCAGCAGCTACTCGGGACAGGGACTTGAAAAACTGTTTTTT.

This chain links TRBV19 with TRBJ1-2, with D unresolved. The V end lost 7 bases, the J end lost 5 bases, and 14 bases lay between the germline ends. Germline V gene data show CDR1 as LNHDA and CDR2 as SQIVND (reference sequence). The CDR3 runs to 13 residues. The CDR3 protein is CASNEGREYGYTF. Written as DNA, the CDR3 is TGTGCCAGTAATGAAGGTCGGGAATATGGCTACACCTTC.

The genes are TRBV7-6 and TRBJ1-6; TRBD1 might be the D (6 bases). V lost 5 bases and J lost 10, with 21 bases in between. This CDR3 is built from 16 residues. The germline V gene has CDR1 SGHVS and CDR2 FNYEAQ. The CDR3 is CASSTRPGQWNSPLHF. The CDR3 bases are TGTGCCAGCAGCACCCGGCCGGGACAATGGAACTCACCCCTCCACTTT.

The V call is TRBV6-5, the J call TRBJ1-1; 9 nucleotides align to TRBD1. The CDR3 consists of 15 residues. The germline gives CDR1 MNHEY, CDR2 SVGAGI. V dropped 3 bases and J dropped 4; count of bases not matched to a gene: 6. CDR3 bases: TGTGCCAGCAGTTATCGATCGACAGGGGGCACTGAAGCTTTCTTT. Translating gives CASSYRSTGGTEAFF.

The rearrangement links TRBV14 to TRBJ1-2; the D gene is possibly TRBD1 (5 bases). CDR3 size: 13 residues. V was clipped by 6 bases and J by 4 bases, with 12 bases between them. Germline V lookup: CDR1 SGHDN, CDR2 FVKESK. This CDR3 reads CASRASGGYGYTF. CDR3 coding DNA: TGTGCCAGCAGGGCCTCCGGGGGCTATGGCTACACCTTC.

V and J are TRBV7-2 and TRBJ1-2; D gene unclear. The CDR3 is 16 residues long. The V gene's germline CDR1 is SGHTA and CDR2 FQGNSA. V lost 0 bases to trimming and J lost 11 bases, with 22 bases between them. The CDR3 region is CASSLALGTAVIGYTF. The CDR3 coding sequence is TGTGCCAGCAGCTTAGCTTTAGGAACGGCGGTTATCGGGTACACCTTC.

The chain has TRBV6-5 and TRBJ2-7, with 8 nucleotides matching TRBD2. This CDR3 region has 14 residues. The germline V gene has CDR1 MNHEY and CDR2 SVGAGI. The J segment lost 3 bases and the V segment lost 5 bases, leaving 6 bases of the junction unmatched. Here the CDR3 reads CASSPPGLGYEQYF. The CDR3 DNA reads TGTGCCAGCAGTCCGCCGGGACTAGGCTACGAGCAGTACTTC.